A single sample gave rise to the 29 T cell receptor beta chains below, sequenced in a study of blood T cell repertoires in COVID-19. Data came from immunoSEQ multiplex PCR; TCRdb stores just in-frame clones and leaves some out. The repertoire has about 200,000 clones, approximately 83% of them found once; the top ten carry 3.8%. Sequencing input: PBMCs or T cells enriched from blood (not recorded which). These receptors all come from a middle-aged woman with acute COVID-19.

To note about this clone: The junction departs from the called germline gene at one end, perhaps through a read error. The V and J genes are TRBV6-5 and TRBJ2-1; weak D call: TRBD2 (6 bases). Germline V gene data show CDR1 as MNHEY and CDR2 as SVGAGI. The CDR3 sequence is 13 residues long. The CDR3 DNA is TGTGCCAGCAGTTACTCGAGAGGTAGCTCGGGGGTCTTC. Encoded protein: CASSYSRGSSGVF.

The chain carries TRBV7-8 and TRBJ1-6, with TRBD1 matching 9 bases. The trim removed 5 bases at V and 7 bases at J, leaving 6 bases unmatched. In germline, CDR1 is SGHVS, CDR2 FQNEAQ. CDR3 length equals 15 residues. In nucleotides, the CDR3 is TGTGCCAGCAGCCGAGAGGGGACAGGGAATTCACCCCTCCACTTT. Translated, it gives CASSREGTGNSPLHF.

This chain uses TRBV5-1 with TRBJ2-6; D is undetermined. This CDR3 has 15 amino acids. The V and J ends lost 4 bases and 4 bases respectively, with 12 bases between them. CDR1 SGHRS and CDR2 YFSETQ come from the germline V gene. The CDR3 coding sequence is TGCGCCAGCAGCCTTCGGGTGTCCGGGGCCAACGTCCTGACTTTC. Translation gives CASSLRVSGANVLTF.

This clone has only a few counts. CDR3 DNA sequence: TGCGCCAGCAGCTTGCGGAGCAGACTCAATGAGCAGTTCTTC. This codes for CASSLRSRLNEQFF. The chain uses TRBV5-1 and TRBJ2-1; D is unclear. V dropped 1 base and J dropped 6 bases, with 11 bases sitting between them. CDR3 length equals 14 residues. Germline V CDR1 and CDR2: SGHRS, YFSETQ. The full variable domain, with the rest looked up from reference TRBV5-1 and TRBJ2-1, is KAGVTQTPRYLIKTRGQQVTLSCSPISGHRSVSWYQQTPGQGLQFLFEYFSETQRNKGNFPGRFSGRQFSNSRSEMNVSTLELGDSALYLCASSLRSRLNEQFFGPGTRLTVL.

The chain joins TRBV10-3 to TRBJ2-7, with a possible D match to TRBD2 (7 bases). Deletions cut 2 bases from V and 3 bases from J, with 11 bases between. The V gene's germline CDR1 is ENHRY and CDR2 SYGVKD. This CDR3 region has 14 residues. For the CDR3, the DNA is TGTGCCATCAGTGAGGGGGGGGCCAACTACGAGCAGTACTTC. Translated, it gives CAISEGGANYEQYF.

The chain employs TRBV29-1 and TRBJ1-5; TRBD1 agrees at 9 bases. CDR1 SQVTM and CDR2 ANQGSEA come from the germline V gene. V was pared by 6 bases and J by 4 bases, with 4 bases of the junction left unmatched. The CDR3 consists of 13 residues. The CDR3 DNA is TGCAGCGTACTGACAGGGGGTAATCAGCCCCAGCATTTT. Translation gives CSVLTGGNQPQHF.

The rearrangement joins TRBV7-2 to TRBJ1-2; TRBD1 might be the D (5 bases). This CDR3 has 14 residues. Germline V gives CDR1 SGHTA, CDR2 FQGNSA. Deletions cut 4 bases from V and 4 bases from J, with 13 bases between. CDR3: CASSSVDSIYGYTF. In DNA form, the CDR3 reads TGTGCCAGCAGCTCAGTAGACAGTATCTATGGCTACACCTTC.

The V and J genes are TRBV5-1 and TRBJ2-1; 7 bases are a match to TRBD2. The germline CDR1 and CDR2 sequences are SGHRS and YFSETQ. Trimming at V came to 0 bases and at J to 8 bases, leaving 11 bases not matched to a gene. The CDR3 loop spans 16 amino acids. The CDR3 is CASSLGRGLIGDEQFF. CDR3 DNA: TGCGCCAGCAGCTTGGGGAGGGGACTAATCGGCGATGAGCAGTTCTTC.

This chain connects TRBV15 to TRBJ2-3; D is ambiguous. The CDR3 length is 13 residues. Trimming cost V 3 bases and J 4 bases, with 8 bases left between them. Germline CDR1 reads LNHNV; CDR2 reads YYDKDF (reference sequence). The CDR3 nucleotides are TGTGCCACCAGCAGGGTCAGATCAGATACGCAGTATTTT. Translating it yields CATSRVRSDTQYF. Looking up the rest from reference TRBV15 and TRBJ2-3 gives the full variable domain: DAMVIQNPRYQVTQFGKPVTLSCSQTLNHNVMYWYQQKSSQAPKLLFHYYDKDFNNEADTPDNFQSRRPNTSFCFLDIRSPGLGDTAMYLCATSRVRSDTQYFGPGTRLTVL.

V is TRBV10-2 and J is TRBJ2-7; a possible D gene is TRBD2 (6 bases). Trimming left V 4 bases short and J 3 bases short, with 7 bases between. This CDR3 is built from 12 residues. Germline V gene sequence: CDR1 WSHSY, CDR2 SAAADI. CDR3 sequence: CASSGLGYEQYF. Here the CDR3 DNA reads TGCGCCAGCAGTGGACTAGGCTACGAGCAGTACTTC.

The chain links TRBV19 to TRBJ1-1; D gene unclear. Germline CDR1 and CDR2: LNHDA and SQIVND (reference sequence). Trimming took 3 bases from V and 8 from J, leaving 16 bases between them. The CDR3 totals 14 residues. This CDR3 reads CASSMSGPAKEAFF. The DNA of the CDR3 is TGTGCCAGTAGTATGAGCGGGCCCGCAAAGGAAGCTTTCTTT. Complete variable domain (other parts from reference TRBV19 and TRBJ1-1): DGGITQSPKYLFRKEGQNVTLSCEQNLNHDAMYWYRQDPGQGLRLIYYSQIVNDFQKGDIAEGYSVSREKKESFPLTVTSAQKNPTAFYLCASSMSGPAKEAFFGQGTRLTVV.

The gene calls are TRBV4-1 and TRBJ2-6, with 8 nucleotides matching TRBD1. Germline V CDR1 and CDR2: MGHRA, YSYEKL. The CDR3 loop spans 18 amino acids. The V gene end was trimmed by 3 bases and the J gene end by 0 bases; junction bases not matched to a gene: 7. CDR3 in amino acids: CASSQSGQVDSGANVLTF. The CDR3 region has the DNA TGCGCCAGCAGCCAGTCGGGACAGGTCGACTCTGGGGCCAACGTCCTGACTTTC.

CDR3 sequence reads: CASNPGTRLSETQYF. The DNA of the CDR3 is TGTGCCAGTAATCCCGGGACTAGATTATCAGAGACCCAGTACTTC. The J gene is TRBJ2-5, the V gene TRBV19; TRBD2 matches at 8 bases. The germline V gene encodes CDR1 LNHDA and CDR2 SQIVND (reference sequence). The CDR3 has 15 amino acids. The trim removed 7 bases at V and 4 bases at J, leaving 11 bases unmatched.

The CDR3, as DNA: TGTGCCAGCACCGACAGGGGTTCTGGGGCCAACGTCCTGACTTTC. This codes for CASTDRGSGANVLTF. The V call is TRBV28, the J call TRBJ2-6, with TRBD1 matching over 8 bases. CDR3 length equals 15 residues. Unmatched junction bases numbered 3, after V lost 7 bases and J lost 1 base. From germline, CDR1 is MDHEN and CDR2 SYDVKM.

CDR3 coding DNA: TGTGCCAGCAGTATCGCGGGTAGCAATCAGCCCCAGCATTTT. As protein: CASSIAGSNQPQHF. The rearrangement joins TRBV27 to TRBJ1-5; D not resolved. The germline V gene has CDR1 MNHEY and CDR2 SMNVEV (reference sequence). Trimming stripped 5 bases from V and 0 bases from J, with 8 bases between. The CDR3 consists of 14 residues.

Regarding this clone: The same CDR3 also results from other DNA sequences found in this sample. V and J are TRBV19 and TRBJ2-7; D might be TRBD2 (6 bases). From germline, CDR1 is LNHDA and CDR2 SQIVND (reference sequence). V gave up 5 bases and J gave up 2 bases, with 13 bases separating them. This CDR3 comprises 14 residues. The CDR3 coding sequence is TGTGCCAGTAGTCTGGGACTGGGGGCCTACGAGCAGTACTTC. The encoded protein is CASSLGLGAYEQYF.

V gene TRBV7-6 combines with J gene TRBJ2-3; TRBD1 agrees at 8 bases. Trimming took 4 bases from V and 5 from J; bases not matched to a gene: 8. The CDR3 runs 15 residues. Germline V gene data show CDR1 as SGHVS and CDR2 as FNYEAQ. The chain's CDR3 is CASSSRTGQRDTQYF. Here the CDR3 DNA reads TGTGCCAGCAGCTCTCGGACAGGGCAGAGAGATACGCAGTATTTT.

The chain combines TRBV20-1 with TRBJ1-2; no firm D call. Per germline, CDR1 DFQATT and CDR2 SNEGSKA (reference sequence). The CDR3 contains 16 residues. V gave up 3 bases and J gave up 1 base, with 18 bases separating them. CDR3 DNA sequence: TGCAGTGCTAGTTCCCAGGTCGGACTCCTTAACTATGGCTACACCTTC. Translating it yields CSASSQVGLLNYGYTF.

This sequence joins TRBV27 and TRBJ1-2; D remains unclear. The CDR3 totals 13 residues. V lost 3 bases to trimming and J lost 6 bases, with 11 bases between them. Germline values: CDR1 MNHEY, CDR2 SMNVEV (reference sequence). In DNA, the CDR3 is TGTGCCAGCAGTTTGGCCGGGATGGATGGCTACACCTTC. Translation: CASSLAGMDGYTF.

The chain employs TRBV3-1 (or the pseudogene TRBV3-2) and TRBJ1-1; 9 bases align to TRBD1. CDR3 size: 18 residues. Trimming took 4 bases from V and 5 from J; bases not matched to a gene: 17. CDR1 and CDR2 (germline): LGHDT, YNNKEL (reference sequence). The CDR3 protein is CASSPQPGQGLGRTEAFF. CDR3 sequence (DNA): TGTGCCAGCAGCCCCCAACCGGGACAGGGCTTGGGGAGGACTGAAGCTTTCTTT.

This chain uses TRBV7-9 with TRBJ2-2; possible D gene TRBD2, 6 bases. Trimming shortened V by 5 bases and J by 4 bases, and 20 bases separated the two germline ends. The germline V gene has CDR1 SEHNR and CDR2 FQNEAQ (reference sequence). The CDR3 contains 17 residues. In DNA, the CDR3 is TGTGCCAGCAGCCCCACGGAGGGCCCGGTGGGCACCGGGGAGCTGTTTTTT. As protein: CASSPTEGPVGTGELFF.

This sequence joins TRBV28 and TRBJ2-7, with D maybe TRBD2 (5 bases). The CDR3 spans 14 residues. Germline V gene data show CDR1 as MDHEN and CDR2 as SYDVKM. The V end lost 3 bases, the J end lost 0 bases, and 9 bases lay between the germline ends. The CDR3 nucleotides are TGTGCCAGCAGTTTCCCCGGACTCTCCTACGAGCAGTACTTC. This gives the protein CASSFPGLSYEQYF. Full variable domain (rest looked up from reference TRBV28 and TRBJ2-7): DVKVTQSSRYLVKRTGEKVFLECVQDMDHENMFWYRQDPGLGLRLIYFSYDVKMKEKGDIPEGYSVSREKKERFSLILESASTNQTSMYLCASSFPGLSYEQYFGPGTRLTVT.

The rearrangement links TRBV5-4 to TRBJ1-2; the D gene is possibly TRBD1 (6 bases). In germline, CDR1 is SGHNT, CDR2 YYREEE (reference sequence). V gave up 4 bases and J gave up 1 base, with 11 bases separating them. This CDR3 has 14 amino acids. The CDR3 DNA follows: TGTGCCAGCAGCGGCAGGGGAGTTAACTATGGCTACACCTTC. This translates into CASSGRGVNYGYTF.

The chain recombines TRBV19 with TRBJ1-2, with no clear D. V was cut by 0 bases and J by 7 bases, with 12 bases left in between. Looked up from germline, CDR1 is LNHDA and CDR2 is SQIVND (reference sequence). The CDR3 is made up of 14 amino acids. CDR3 in amino acids: CASSIDRQASGYTF. CDR3 sequence (DNA): TGTGCCAGTAGTATAGATCGCCAGGCCTCTGGCTACACCTTC.

J is TRBJ1-1 and V is TRBV4-1, with TRBD1 matching over 8 bases. After removal of 3 bases from V and 0 bases from J, the junction contained 12 bases not matched to a gene. The CDR3 covers 18 residues. CDR1 and CDR2 (germline): MGHRA, YSYEKL. The CDR3: CASSQRTGSRQMNTEAFF. CDR3 DNA sequence: TGCGCCAGCAGCCAGAGGACAGGGTCGCGCCAAATGAACACTGAAGCTTTCTTT.

The chain has TRBV28 and TRBJ1-5; TRBD1 might be the D (6 bases). Trimming left V 3 bases short and J 6 bases short, with 15 bases between. CDR1 is MDHEN, CDR2 SYDVKM, per germline. This CDR3 is built from 15 residues. CDR3 coding DNA: TGTGCCAGCAGTTTTTTCGGGGGGCCAAGTCAGCCCCAGCATTTT. It translates to CASSFFGGPSQPQHF.

This chain connects TRBV28 to TRBJ1-5, with 8 bases that match TRBD1. The CDR3 sequence is 15 residues long. Germline V gene data show CDR1 as MDHEN and CDR2 as SYDVKM. V lost 10 bases and J lost 5; bases outside the gene matches: 13. The CDR3 loop is CATRPRGLGDQPQHF. The CDR3 region has the DNA TGTGCCACCAGACCCAGGGGGCTTGGGGATCAGCCCCAGCATTTT.

This clone has a single count. V usage is TRBV4-3 and J usage is TRBJ1-1; the match to TRBD1 covers 7 bases. J gave up 5 bases and V 8 bases, and 14 bases lay outside the gene matches. There are 15 residues in the CDR3. CDR1 is LGHNA and CDR2 is YSLEER in the germline V gene. The CDR3 sequence is CASLKTGQRVTEAFF. CDR3 nucleotide sequence: TGCGCCAGCCTCAAAACGGGACAGAGGGTGACTGAAGCTTTCTTT.

The chain uses TRBV12-3 or TRBV12-4 and TRBJ1-2; D remains ambiguous. The CDR3 runs to 12 residues. V lost 2 bases and J lost 4, with 5 bases in between. CDR3: CASSLHSYGYTF. The CDR3, as DNA: TGTGCCAGCAGTTTACACTCCTATGGCTACACCTTC.